This T cell receptor (beta chain) was documented in a study of cytomegalovirus exposure and HLA in healthy donors. With respect to this clone: The antigen remains unidentified.

This CDR3 region has 18 residues. CDR1 is MNHEY, CDR2 SMNVEV, per germline (reference sequence). V lost 6 bases and J lost 8; bases outside the gene matches: 16. Study-wide points: Sequence variants that were highly shared formed a cluster that was likely a sequencing artifact. Immune exposure was documented only through CMV serostatus. Rarity characterized most TCR sequences, yet some public TCRs appeared in many donors.

PCR involved 60 Vbeta and 13 Jbeta primers. Measured with immunoSEQ multiplex PCR; TCRdb has only the in-frame clones, and not every one. Here the sample spans approximately 170,000 clones, 70% to 90% being singletons. The rearrangement links TRBV27 to TRBJ2-7; 16 bases are a match to TRBD2. Source material: PBMCs. The TCR was taken from a young man in good health and CMV-seropositive. The CDR3 reads CASRSGTSGRALEGKQYF. The CDR3 DNA reads TGTGCCAGCAGATCCGGGACTAGCGGGAGGGCTCTGGAGGGAAAGCAGTACTTC.